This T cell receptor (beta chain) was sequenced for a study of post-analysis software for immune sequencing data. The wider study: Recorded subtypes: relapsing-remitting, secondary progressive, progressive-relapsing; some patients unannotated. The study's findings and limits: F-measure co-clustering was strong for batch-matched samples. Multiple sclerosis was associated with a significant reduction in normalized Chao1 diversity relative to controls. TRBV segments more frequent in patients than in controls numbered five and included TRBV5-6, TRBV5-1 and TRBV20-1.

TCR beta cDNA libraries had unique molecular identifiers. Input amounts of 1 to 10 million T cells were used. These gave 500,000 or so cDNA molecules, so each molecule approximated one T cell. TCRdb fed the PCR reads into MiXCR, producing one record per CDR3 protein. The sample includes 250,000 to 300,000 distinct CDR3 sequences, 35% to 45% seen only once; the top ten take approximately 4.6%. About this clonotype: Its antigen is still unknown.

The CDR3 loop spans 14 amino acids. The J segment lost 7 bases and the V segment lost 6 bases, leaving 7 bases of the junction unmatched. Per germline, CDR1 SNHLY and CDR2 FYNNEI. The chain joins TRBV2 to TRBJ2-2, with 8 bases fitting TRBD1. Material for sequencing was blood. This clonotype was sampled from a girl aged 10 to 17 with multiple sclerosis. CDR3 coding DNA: TGTGCCAGCAGGGAACAGGGGGTTAGCGGGGAGCTGTTTTTT. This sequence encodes CASREQGVSGELFF. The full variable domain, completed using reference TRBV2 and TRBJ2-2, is EPEVTQTPSHQVTQMGQEVILRCVPISNHLYFYWYRQILGQKVEFLVSFYNNEISEKSEIFDDQFSVERPDGSNFTLKIRSTKLEDSAMYFCASREQGVSGELFFGEGSRLTVL.